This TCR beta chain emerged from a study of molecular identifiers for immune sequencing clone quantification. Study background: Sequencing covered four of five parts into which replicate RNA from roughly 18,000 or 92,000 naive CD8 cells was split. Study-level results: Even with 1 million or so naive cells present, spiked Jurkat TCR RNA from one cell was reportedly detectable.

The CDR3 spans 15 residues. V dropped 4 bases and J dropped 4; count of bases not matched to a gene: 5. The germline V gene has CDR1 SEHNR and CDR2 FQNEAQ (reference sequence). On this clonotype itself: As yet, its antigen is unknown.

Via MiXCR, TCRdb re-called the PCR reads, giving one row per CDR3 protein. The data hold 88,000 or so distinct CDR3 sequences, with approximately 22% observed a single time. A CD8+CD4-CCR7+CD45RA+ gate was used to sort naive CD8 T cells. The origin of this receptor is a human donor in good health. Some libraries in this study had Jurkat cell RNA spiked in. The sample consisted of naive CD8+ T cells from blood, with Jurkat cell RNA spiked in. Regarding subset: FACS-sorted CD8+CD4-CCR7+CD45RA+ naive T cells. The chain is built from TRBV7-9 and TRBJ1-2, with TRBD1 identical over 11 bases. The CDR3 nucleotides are TGTGCCAGCAGCTCCGGGACAGGGGGGGCCTATGGCTACACCTTC. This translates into CASSSGTGGAYGYTF. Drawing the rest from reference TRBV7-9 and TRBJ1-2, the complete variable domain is DTGVSQNPRHKITKRGQNVTFRCDPISEHNRLYWYRQTLGQGPEFLTYFQNEAQLEKSRLLSDRFSAERPKGSFSTLEIQRTEQGDSAMYLCASSSGTGGAYGYTFGSGTRLTVV.